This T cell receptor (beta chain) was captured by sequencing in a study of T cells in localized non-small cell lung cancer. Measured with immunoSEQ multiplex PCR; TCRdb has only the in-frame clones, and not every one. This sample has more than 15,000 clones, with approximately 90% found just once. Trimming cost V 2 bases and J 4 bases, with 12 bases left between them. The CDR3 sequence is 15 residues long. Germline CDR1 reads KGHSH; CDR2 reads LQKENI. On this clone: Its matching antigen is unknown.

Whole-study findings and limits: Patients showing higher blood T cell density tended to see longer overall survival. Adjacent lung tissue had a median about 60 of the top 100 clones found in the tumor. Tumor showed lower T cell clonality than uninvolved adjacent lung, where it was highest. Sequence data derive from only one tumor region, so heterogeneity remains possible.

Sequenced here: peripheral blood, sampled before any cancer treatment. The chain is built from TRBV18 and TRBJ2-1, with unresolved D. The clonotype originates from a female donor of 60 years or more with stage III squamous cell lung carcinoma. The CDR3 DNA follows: TGTGCCAGCTCACCAGAGCAGGAGTCTTACAATGAGCAGTTCTTC. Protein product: CASSPEQESYNEQFF.